A single sample gave rise to the 23 T cell receptor beta chains below, sequenced in a study of shared clonotypes between healthy human individuals. Sequencing used immunoSEQ multiplex PCR; TCRdb keeps in-frame clones, though not all of them. The data contain around 2.1 million clones, 95% of them singletons. The sequenced sample was naive CD4+ T cells sorted from blood. Subset noted: CD45RA+ positively selected. The receptors here all came from a man in his late teens or twenties in good health.

V and J are TRBV15 and TRBJ2-7, with 10 bases that match TRBD1. The CDR3 length is 13 residues. Losses at the gene ends were 3 bases for V and 6 bases for J; bases not matched to a gene: 2. CDR1 and CDR2 (germline): LNHNV, YYDKDF (reference sequence). The CDR3 region has the DNA TGTGCCACCAGCAGGGGACAGGGGCGCGAGCAGTACTTC. Its translation is CATSRGQGREQYF.

The rearrangement joins TRBV7-2 to TRBJ1-5, with 7 bases that match TRBD1. Germline CDR1 SGHTA, CDR2 FQGNSA. This CDR3 contains 17 residues. With V trimmed by 5 bases and J by 0 bases, 10 bases remained unmatched. Here the CDR3 reads CASSLTGTVNSNQPQHF. CDR3 nucleotide sequence: TGTGCCAGCAGCCTTACCGGGACAGTGAATAGCAATCAGCCCCAGCATTTT. The full variable domain, completed using reference TRBV7-2 and TRBJ1-5, is GAGVSQSPSNKVTEKGKDVELRCDPISGHTALYWYRQSLGQGLEFLIYFQGNSAPDKSGLPSDRFSAERTGGSVSTLTIQRTQQEDSAVYLCASSLTGTVNSNQPQHFGDGTRLSIL.

The V and J genes are TRBV28 and TRBJ1-5; the D is unclear. V gave up 5 bases and J gave up 1 base, with 3 bases separating them. The length of the CDR3 is 12 residues. CDR1 and CDR2 (germline): MDHEN, SYDVKM. DNA for the CDR3: TGTGCCAGCAGTAAGAGCAATCAGCCCCAGCATTTT. It encodes CASSKSNQPQHF.

This clone was seen once. Other DNA variants within this sample encode the same CDR3. J is TRBJ1-1 and V is TRBV5-1; a weak D match, TRBD1 (5 bases). Germline CDR1 is SGHRS and CDR2 is YFSETQ. The CDR3 runs 13 residues. V lost 3 bases, J lost 3 bases, and 9 bases lay in between. The CDR3 loop reads CASSYRGDTEAFF. CDR3 nucleotide sequence: TGCGCCAGCAGCTATCGGGGGGACACTGAAGCTTTCTTT.

This sequence joins TRBV6-5 and TRBJ1-2; unclear D gene. The CDR3 spans 15 residues. Germline V CDR1 and CDR2: MNHEY, SVGAGI. V lost 4 bases and J 4 bases, leaving 16 bases between the germline ends. CDR3 loop: CASSSQSSATYGYTF. As DNA, the CDR3 is TGTGCCAGCAGTTCCCAATCCTCGGCCACCTATGGCTACACCTTC.

The gene calls are TRBV10-3 and TRBJ2-2; 7 nucleotides agree with TRBD1. CDR1 is ENHRY, CDR2 SYGVKD, per germline. The ends lost 4 bases at V and 5 bases at J; junction bases unmatched: 7. This CDR3 has 15 amino acids. The CDR3, as DNA: TGTGCCATCAGTGCGATAAAGGGGGCGACCGGGGAGCTGTTTTTT. This codes for CAISAIKGATGELFF.

This clone was counted once. J is TRBJ2-2 and V is TRBV5-6, with D maybe TRBD2 (5 bases). The CDR3 contains 17 residues. Trimming stripped 3 bases from V and 0 bases from J, with 15 bases between. Per germline, CDR1 SGHDT and CDR2 YYEEEE. In DNA form, the CDR3 reads TGTGCCAGCAGCTCCCGACCCGGGGATACGAACACCGGGGAGCTGTTTTTT. This encodes CASSSRPGDTNTGELFF. Based on the CDR3 plus reference TRBV5-6 and TRBJ2-2, the full variable domain is DAGVTQSPTHLIKTRGQQVTLRCSPKSGHDTVSWYQQALGQGPQFIFQYYEEEERQRGNFPDRFSGHQFPNYSSELNVNALLLGDSALYLCASSSRPGDTNTGELFFGEGSRLTVL.

The chain links TRBV19 to TRBJ2-7, with 8 bases identical to TRBD2. CDR1 is LNHDA and CDR2 is SQIVND in the germline V gene (reference sequence). Trimming took 6 bases from V and 1 from J; bases not matched to a gene: 5. The CDR3 has 14 residues. The CDR3 loop is CASSTGRGSYEQYF. The CDR3 nucleotides are TGTGCCAGTAGCACCGGGAGGGGATCCTACGAGCAGTACTTC.

The gene calls are TRBV5-1 and TRBJ2-5; weak D call: TRBD2 (6 bases). The CDR3 loop spans 15 amino acids. The V gene's germline CDR1 is SGHRS and CDR2 YFSETQ. Trimming removed 0 bases from V and 5 bases from J, with 14 bases in between. The CDR3 reads CASSLGGGEVETQYF. In nucleotides, the CDR3 is TGCGCCAGCAGCTTGGGCGGAGGGGAGGTCGAGACCCAGTACTTC. Full variable domain (missing parts from reference TRBV5-1 and TRBJ2-5): KAGVTQTPRYLIKTRGQQVTLSCSPISGHRSVSWYQQTPGQGLQFLFEYFSETQRNKGNFPGRFSGRQFSNSRSEMNVSTLELGDSALYLCASSLGGGEVETQYFGPGTRLLVL.

About this clone itself: Other DNA sequences in this specimen translate into the identical CDR3. The CDR3 nucleotides read TGTGCCAGTAACCCGGGGGGAACTGGGGCCAACGTCCTGACTTTC. It translates to CASNPGGTGANVLTF. V usage is TRBV6-6 and J usage is TRBJ2-6, with 7 positions matching TRBD2. Trimming cost V 9 bases and J 2 bases; bases outside gene matches: 7. CDR3 length: 15 amino acids. Germline V gene data show CDR1 as MNHNY and CDR2 as SVGAGI (reference sequence).

The chain uses TRBV7-9 and TRBJ2-7, with TRBD1 matching over 10 bases. Looked up from germline, CDR1 is SEHNR and CDR2 is FQNEAQ (reference sequence). V lost 2 bases, J lost 6 bases, and 7 bases stayed unmatched. This CDR3 region has 15 residues. The CDR3 spells CASSLPRDRGSEQYF. For the CDR3, the DNA is TGTGCCAGCAGCTTACCCCGGGACAGGGGTAGCGAGCAGTACTTC.

The gene calls are TRBV6-5 and TRBJ1-2; tentatively, D is TRBD1 (6 bases). Germline V gene sequence: CDR1 MNHEY, CDR2 SVGAGI. Trimming took off 4 bases at V and 3 bases at J, with 12 bases between the two ends. The length of the CDR3 is 14 residues. CDR3: CASSSGGPDYGYTF. In nucleotides, the CDR3 is TGTGCCAGCAGTTCCGGGGGCCCCGACTATGGCTACACCTTC.

The J gene is TRBJ2-1, the V gene TRBV7-2, with D possibly being TRBD2 (6 bases). The ends were cut back, 2 bases at V and 7 bases at J, with 15 bases in the middle. Looked up from germline, CDR1 is SGHTA and CDR2 is FQGNSA. The CDR3 spans 15 residues. The CDR3 spells CASSLFGRDGNEQFF. The CDR3 nucleotides read TGTGCCAGCAGCTTATTCGGGCGGGATGGGAATGAGCAGTTCTTC. The variable domain in full, with the rest retrieved from reference TRBV7-2 and TRBJ2-1, is GAGVSQSPSNKVTEKGKDVELRCDPISGHTALYWYRQSLGQGLEFLIYFQGNSAPDKSGLPSDRFSAERTGGSVSTLTIQRTQQEDSAVYLCASSLFGRDGNEQFFGPGTRLTVL.

The chain combines TRBV9 with TRBJ2-1; 10 nucleotides line up with TRBD2. This CDR3 spans 16 amino acids. Germline CDR1 and CDR2: SGDLS and YYNGEE. V dropped 1 base and J dropped 10; count of bases not matched to a gene: 11. CDR3: CASSVRTSGVQGEQFF. The CDR3 DNA follows: TGTGCCAGCAGCGTAAGGACTAGCGGTGTTCAGGGAGAGCAGTTCTTC.

J is TRBJ2-1 and V is TRBV2, with 10 bases matching TRBD1. Trimming at V came to 7 bases and at J to 8 bases, leaving 11 bases not matched to a gene. The CDR3 runs to 15 residues. Germline values: CDR1 SNHLY, CDR2 FYNNEI. DNA of the CDR3: TGTGCCAGCAAGAGAGACAGGGGGCCTTACGATGAGCAGTTCTTC. Its translation is CASKRDRGPYDEQFF.

The chain couples TRBV28 to TRBJ1-5; 7 bases fit TRBD1. This CDR3 is built from 15 residues. Germline trimming cut 8 bases from V and 3 bases from J; bases unmatched to any gene: 10. The germline CDR1 and CDR2 sequences are MDHEN and SYDVKM. The CDR3 nucleotides are TGTGCCAGCTTTCCGGCAGGGGGGAACAATCAGCCCCAGCATTTT. It translates to CASFPAGGNNQPQHF.

The chain recombines TRBV19 with TRBJ2-7; 8 bases are shared with TRBD1. The CDR3 is made up of 16 amino acids. V gave up 5 bases and J gave up 6 bases; unmatched junction bases: 15. From germline, CDR1 is LNHDA and CDR2 SQIVND (reference sequence). CDR3 sequence: CASSPPGQATWAEQYF. The CDR3, as DNA: TGTGCCAGTAGTCCTCCGGGACAGGCGACTTGGGCCGAGCAGTACTTC.

The V and J genes are TRBV2 and TRBJ2-7, with D possibly matching TRBD1 (5 bases). V was clipped by 4 bases and J by 4 bases, with 14 bases between them. This CDR3 contains 14 residues. Per the germline V gene, CDR1 is SNHLY and CDR2 is FYNNEI. The CDR3 coding sequence is TGTGCCAGCAGTGTCCAAGGGGTAGGTTACGAGCAGTACTTC. Protein sequence: CASSVQGVGYEQYF.

The V and J genes are TRBV27 and TRBJ1-2; D gene unclear. CDR1 is MNHEY and CDR2 is SMNVEV in the germline V gene (reference sequence). CDR3 length: 14 amino acids. Trimming took off 3 bases at V and 7 bases at J, with 15 bases between the two ends. CDR3 in amino acids: CASSFRERSSGYTF. The CDR3 bases are TGTGCCAGCAGTTTTAGGGAGCGGTCGTCTGGCTACACCTTC.

V gene TRBV11-1 combines with J gene TRBJ2-6; D is unclear. The germline V and J ends were trimmed by 5 bases and 0 bases, with 11 bases remaining between them. This CDR3 region has 16 residues. Germline V gene sequence: CDR1 SGHAT, CDR2 FQDESV (reference sequence). CDR3 nucleotides: TGTGCCAGCAGCCTAGGACGGAACTCTGGGGCCAACGTCCTGACTTTC. This translates into CASSLGRNSGANVLTF.

The J gene is TRBJ1-3, the V gene TRBV5-1; TRBD1 agrees at 8 bases. The CDR3 covers 15 residues. Unmatched junction bases numbered 4, after V lost 4 bases and J lost 1 base. Germline V CDR1 and CDR2: SGHRS, YFSETQ. For the CDR3, the DNA is TGCGCCAGCAGCATGGGACAGGAGTCTGGAAACACCATATATTTT. Its translation is CASSMGQESGNTIYF.

This clone was detected only a few times. The rearrangement links TRBV18 to TRBJ1-5; perhaps TRBD1 as D (6 bases). The germline CDR1 and CDR2 sequences are KGHSH and LQKENI. Trimming removed 1 base at V and 6 bases at J, with 13 bases between. The CDR3 length is 15 residues. The CDR3 is CASSPQGVSAQPQHF. The DNA for the CDR3 is TGTGCCAGCTCACCACAGGGGGTAAGCGCTCAGCCCCAGCATTTT.

The genes are TRBV7-2 and TRBJ2-7; possible D gene TRBD2, 5 bases. The germline V gene encodes CDR1 SGHTA and CDR2 FQGNSA. The CDR3 length is 14 residues. Trimming shortened V by 5 bases and J by 3 bases, and 14 bases separated the two germline ends. The CDR3 sequence: CASSIPGGGYEQYF. The DNA of the CDR3 is TGTGCCAGCAGCATCCCAGGCGGAGGCTACGAGCAGTACTTC.